The clone carrying this T cell receptor beta chain was found many times. This record comes from a study of T cells of healthy individuals. TCRdb re-analysed the 5' RACE reads in MiXCR, keeping a single row per CDR3 protein. Of under 70,000 distinct CDR3 sequences listed, approximately 15% were seen once; the top ten hold 15% to 20%. The clonotype comes from a human donor in good health.

The CDR3 DNA sequence: TGTGCCAGCAGCCCCGGTCTTTCCCAAAGGAACATTCAGTACTTC. Protein: CASSPGLSQRNIQYF. The chain couples TRBV7-2 to TRBJ2-4, with D uncertain. CDR1 is SGHTA and CDR2 is FQGNSA in the germline V gene. Trimming removed 5 bases from V and 7 bases from J, with 18 bases in between. The CDR3 contains 15 residues. Using reference TRBV7-2 and TRBJ2-4 for the parts outside the CDR3, the full variable domain is GAGVSQSPSNKVTEKGKDVELRCDPISGHTALYWYRQSLGQGLEFLIYFQGNSAPDKSGLPSDRFSAERTGGSVSTLTIQRTQQEDSAVYLCASSPGLSQRNIQYFGAGTRLSVL.